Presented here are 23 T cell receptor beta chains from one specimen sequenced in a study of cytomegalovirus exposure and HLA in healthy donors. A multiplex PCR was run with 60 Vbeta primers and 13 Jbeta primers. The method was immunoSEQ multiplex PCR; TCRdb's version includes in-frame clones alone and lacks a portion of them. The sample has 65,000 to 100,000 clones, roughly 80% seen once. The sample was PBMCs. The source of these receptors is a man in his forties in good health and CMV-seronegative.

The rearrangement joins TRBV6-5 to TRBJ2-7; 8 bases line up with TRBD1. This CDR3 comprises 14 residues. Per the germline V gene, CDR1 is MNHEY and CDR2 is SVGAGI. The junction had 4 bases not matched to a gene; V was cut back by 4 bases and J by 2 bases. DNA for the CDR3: TGTGCCAGCAGTTCTGGACAGGGAACCTACGAGCAGTACTTC. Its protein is CASSSGQGTYEQYF.

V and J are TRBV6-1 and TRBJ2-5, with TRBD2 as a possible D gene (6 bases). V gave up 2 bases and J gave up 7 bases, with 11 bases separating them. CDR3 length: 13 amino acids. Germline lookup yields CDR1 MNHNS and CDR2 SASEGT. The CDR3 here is CASSEWGVGTQYF. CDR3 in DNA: TGTGCCAGCAGTGAATGGGGGGTGGGGACCCAGTACTTC.

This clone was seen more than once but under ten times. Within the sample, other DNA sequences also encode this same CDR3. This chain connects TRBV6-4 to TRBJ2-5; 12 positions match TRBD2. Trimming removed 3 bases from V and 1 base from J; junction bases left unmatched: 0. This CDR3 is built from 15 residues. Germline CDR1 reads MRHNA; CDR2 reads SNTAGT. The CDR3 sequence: CASSETSGGQETQYF. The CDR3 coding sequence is TGTGCCAGCAGTGAGACTAGCGGGGGCCAAGAGACCCAGTACTTC.

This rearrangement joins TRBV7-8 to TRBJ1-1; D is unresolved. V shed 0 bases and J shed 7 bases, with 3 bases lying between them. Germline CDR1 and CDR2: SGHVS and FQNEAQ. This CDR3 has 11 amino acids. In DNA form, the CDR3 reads TGTGCCAGCAGCTTAGCTAGTGAAGCTTTCTTT. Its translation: CASSLASEAFF.

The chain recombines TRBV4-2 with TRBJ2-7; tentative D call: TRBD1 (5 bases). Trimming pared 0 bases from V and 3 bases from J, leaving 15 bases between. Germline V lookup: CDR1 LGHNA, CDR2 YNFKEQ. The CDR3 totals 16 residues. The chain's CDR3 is CASSQDQGTTHYEQYF. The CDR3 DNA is TGTGCCAGCAGCCAAGATCAGGGTACCACTCACTACGAGCAGTACTTC.

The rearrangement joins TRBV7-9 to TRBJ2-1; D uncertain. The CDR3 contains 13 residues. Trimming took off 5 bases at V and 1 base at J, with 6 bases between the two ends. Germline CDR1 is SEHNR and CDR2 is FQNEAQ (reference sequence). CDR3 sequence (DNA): TGTGCCAGCAGCCCGTCTTCCTACAATGAGCAGTTCTTC. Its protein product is CASSPSSYNEQFF.

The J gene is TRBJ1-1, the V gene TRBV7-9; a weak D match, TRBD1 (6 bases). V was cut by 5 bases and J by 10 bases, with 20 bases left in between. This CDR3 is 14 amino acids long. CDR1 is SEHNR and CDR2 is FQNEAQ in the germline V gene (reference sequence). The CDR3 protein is CASSPTGTKGRAFF. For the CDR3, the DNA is TGTGCCAGCAGCCCTACCGGGACAAAGGGAAGAGCTTTCTTT.

The CDR3: CASSRLAGSEQYF. As DNA, the CDR3 is TGTGCCAGCAGCCGATTAGCGGGATCCGAGCAGTACTTC. The V gene is TRBV7-9, the J gene TRBJ2-7; the match to TRBD2 covers 8 bases. The CDR3 totals 13 residues. V shed 5 bases, J shed 6 bases, and the junction held 6 bases outside the gene matches. CDR1 is SEHNR and CDR2 is FQNEAQ in the germline V gene (reference sequence).

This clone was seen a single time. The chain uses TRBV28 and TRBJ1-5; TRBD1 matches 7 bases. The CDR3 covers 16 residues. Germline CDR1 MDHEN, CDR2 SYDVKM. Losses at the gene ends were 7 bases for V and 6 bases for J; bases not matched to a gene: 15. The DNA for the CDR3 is TGTGCCAGCACCCTGCGGGCCTGGACAGGCGGTCAGCCCCAGCATTTT. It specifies CASTLRAWTGGQPQHF.

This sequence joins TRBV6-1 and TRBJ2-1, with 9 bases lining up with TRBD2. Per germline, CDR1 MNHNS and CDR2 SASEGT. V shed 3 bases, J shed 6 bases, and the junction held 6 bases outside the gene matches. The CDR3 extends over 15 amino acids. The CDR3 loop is CASSESSGAFNEQFF. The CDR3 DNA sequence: TGTGCCAGCAGTGAGTCTAGCGGGGCCTTCAATGAGCAGTTCTTC.

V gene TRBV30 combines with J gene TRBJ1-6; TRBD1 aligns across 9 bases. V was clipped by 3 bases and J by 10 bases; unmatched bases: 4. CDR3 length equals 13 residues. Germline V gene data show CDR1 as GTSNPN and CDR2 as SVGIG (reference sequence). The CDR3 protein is CAWREGQGSPLHF. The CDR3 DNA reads TGTGCCTGGAGAGAGGGACAGGGCTCACCCCTCCACTTT.

The CDR3 nucleotides read TGTGCCAGCAGTGACCAGTTACTAAACTATGGCTACACCTTC. The encoded protein is CASSDQLLNYGYTF. The chain has TRBV2 and TRBJ1-2; D remains unclear. Per germline, CDR1 SNHLY and CDR2 FYNNEI. Trimming removed 3 bases from V and 2 bases from J, with 10 bases in between. The CDR3 loop spans 14 amino acids.

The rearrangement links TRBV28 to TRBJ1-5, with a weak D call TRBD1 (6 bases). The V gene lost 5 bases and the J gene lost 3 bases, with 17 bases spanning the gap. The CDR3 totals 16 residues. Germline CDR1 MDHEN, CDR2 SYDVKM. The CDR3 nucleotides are TGTGCCAGCAGTGCCTATTCAGGGGTCTACAATCAGCCCCAGCATTTT. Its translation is CASSAYSGVYNQPQHF.

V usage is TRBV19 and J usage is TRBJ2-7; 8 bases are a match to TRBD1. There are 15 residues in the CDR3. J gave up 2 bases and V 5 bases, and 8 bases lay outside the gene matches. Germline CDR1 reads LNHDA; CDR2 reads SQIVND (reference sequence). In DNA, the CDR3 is TGTGCCAGTAGTGTCCTAGGACAGGGACCCTACGAGCAGTACTTC. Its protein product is CASSVLGQGPYEQYF.

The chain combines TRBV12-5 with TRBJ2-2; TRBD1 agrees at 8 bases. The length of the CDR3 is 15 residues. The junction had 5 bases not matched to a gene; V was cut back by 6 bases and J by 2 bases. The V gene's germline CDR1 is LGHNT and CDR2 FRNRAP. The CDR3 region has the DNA TGTGCTAGTGGCTCCGGGACAGGAAACACCGGGGAGCTGTTTTTT. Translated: CASGSGTGNTGELFF.

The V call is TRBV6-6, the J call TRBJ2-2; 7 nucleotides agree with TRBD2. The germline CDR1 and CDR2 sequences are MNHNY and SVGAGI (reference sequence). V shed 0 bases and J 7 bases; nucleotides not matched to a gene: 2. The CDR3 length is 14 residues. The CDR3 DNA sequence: TGTGCCAGCAGTTACTCCGGGGAGGGCGGGGAGCTGTTTTTT. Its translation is CASSYSGEGGELFF.

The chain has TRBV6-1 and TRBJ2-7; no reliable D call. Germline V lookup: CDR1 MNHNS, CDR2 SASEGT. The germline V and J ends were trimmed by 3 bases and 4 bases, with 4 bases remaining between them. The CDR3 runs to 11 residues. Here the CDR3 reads CASSDSYEQYF. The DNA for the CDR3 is TGTGCCAGCAGTGACAGTTACGAGCAGTACTTC.

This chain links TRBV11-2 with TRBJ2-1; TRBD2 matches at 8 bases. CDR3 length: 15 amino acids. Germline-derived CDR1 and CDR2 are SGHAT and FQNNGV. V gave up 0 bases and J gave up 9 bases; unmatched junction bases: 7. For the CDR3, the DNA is TGTGCCAGCAGCTTAGAATTTAGCGGGGCTAGTGAGCAGTTCTTC. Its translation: CASSLEFSGASEQFF.

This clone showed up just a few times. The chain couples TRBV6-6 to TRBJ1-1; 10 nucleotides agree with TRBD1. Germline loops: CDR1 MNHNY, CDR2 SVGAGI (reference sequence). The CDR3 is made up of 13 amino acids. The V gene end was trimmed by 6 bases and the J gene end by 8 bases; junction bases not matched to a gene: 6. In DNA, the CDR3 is TGTGCCAGCAGCTCTCCGGGACAGGGGGAAGCTTTCTTT. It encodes CASSSPGQGEAFF.

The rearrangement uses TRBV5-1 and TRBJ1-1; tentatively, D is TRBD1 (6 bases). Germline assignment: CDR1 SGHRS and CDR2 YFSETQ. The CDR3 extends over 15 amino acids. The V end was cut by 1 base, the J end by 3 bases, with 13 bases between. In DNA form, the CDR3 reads TGCGCCAGCAGCTTGACTGTACAGGGAGACACTGAAGCTTTCTTT. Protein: CASSLTVQGDTEAFF.

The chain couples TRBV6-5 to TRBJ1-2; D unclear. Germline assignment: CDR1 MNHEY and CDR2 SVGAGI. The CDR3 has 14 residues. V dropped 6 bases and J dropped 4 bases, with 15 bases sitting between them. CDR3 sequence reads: CASREGRRSYGYTF. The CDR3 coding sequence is TGTGCCAGCAGGGAGGGCCGACGGTCCTATGGCTACACCTTC.

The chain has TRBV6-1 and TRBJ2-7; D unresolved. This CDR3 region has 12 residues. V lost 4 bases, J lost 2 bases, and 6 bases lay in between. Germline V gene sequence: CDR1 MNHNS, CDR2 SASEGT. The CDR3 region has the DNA TGTGCCAGCAGTGTTAGTACCTACGAGCAGTACTTC. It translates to CASSVSTYEQYF.

CDR3 in amino acids: CASSRGTSGGTPYEQYF. DNA for the CDR3: TGTGCCAGTAGCCGGGGGACTAGCGGGGGCACCCCCTACGAGCAGTACTTC. The rearrangement uses TRBV19 and TRBJ2-7; TRBD2 matches 14 bases. The junction had 9 bases not matched to a gene; V was cut back by 6 bases and J by 2 bases. Germline V gives CDR1 LNHDA, CDR2 SQIVND (reference sequence). This CDR3 region has 17 residues.